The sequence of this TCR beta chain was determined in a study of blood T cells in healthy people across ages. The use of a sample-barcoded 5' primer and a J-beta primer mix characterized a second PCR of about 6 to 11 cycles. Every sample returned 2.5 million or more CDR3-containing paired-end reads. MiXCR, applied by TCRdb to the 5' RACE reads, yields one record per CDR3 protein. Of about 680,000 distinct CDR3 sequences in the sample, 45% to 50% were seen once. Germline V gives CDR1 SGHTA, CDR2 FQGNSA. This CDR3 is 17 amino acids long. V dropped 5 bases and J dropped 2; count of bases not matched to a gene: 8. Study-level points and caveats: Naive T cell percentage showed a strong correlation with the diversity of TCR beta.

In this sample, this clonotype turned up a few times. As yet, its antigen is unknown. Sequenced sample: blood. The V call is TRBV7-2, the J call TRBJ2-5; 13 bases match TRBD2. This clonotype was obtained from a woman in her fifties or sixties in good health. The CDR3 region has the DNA TGTGCCAGCAGCCCTCTCCGACTAGCGGGAGGACAAGAGACCCAGTACTTC. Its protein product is CASSPLRLAGGQETQYF.